These T cell receptor beta chains were read from a single sample in a study of naive and memory T cell subsets. TCRdb reprocessed the UMI-ligation and nested PCR reads via MiXCR and lists one record per CDR3 protein. The data contain about 21,000 distinct CDR3 sequences, 9.5% to 11% of them seen just once; the ten biggest clones take up 15% to 20%. The sample taken for sequencing was central memory CD8+ T cells from blood. These receptors all stem from a human donor in good health. Each CDR3 is given with its conserved first and last residue. The order of the fields is V gene, CDR3 length, clone size, D gene, J gene, CDR3 DNA, CDR3 protein. A D gene is named only where the DNA matches it firmly. Clone size is not always given. Where it is, it says once, few, many or a class for expanded clones.

>TRBV14|10|medium-sized|NA|TRBJ2-1
TGTGCCAGCGGGAACAATGAGCAGTTCTTC
CASGNNEQFF
>TRBV9|12|few|NA|TRBJ2-2
TGTGCCAGCAGCGCCATGTCCGGGGAGCTGTTTTTT
CASSAMSGELFF
>TRBV6-1|11|few|NA|TRBJ2-7
TGTGCCAGCAGGGTCGTCTACGAGCAGTACTTC
CASRVVYEQYF
>TRBV2|14|NA|TRBD1|TRBJ2-1
TGTGCCAGCAGTTCCGGGACAGGGGAGAATGAGCAGTTCTTC
CASSSGTGENEQFF
>TRBV27|15|NA|NA|TRBJ2-7
TGTGCCAGCAGTTTATCGTCTGGGATTCCTGGCGAGCAGTACTTC
CASSLSSGIPGEQYF
>TRBV30|15|NA|NA|TRBJ1-1
TGTGCCTGGAGAGGGGGGCTACAGGCTCTCACTGAAGCTTTCTTT
CAWRGGLQALTEAFF
>TRBV7-8|15|few|TRBD1|TRBJ1-5
TGTGCCAGCAGAAAGGACAGGGGAAGCAATCAGCCCCAGCATTTT
CASRKDRGSNQPQHF
>TRBV7-9|17|few|TRBD1|TRBJ2-5
TGTGCCAGCAGCACGCCACCAGTGGACAGGGCATCAGAGACCCAGTACTTC
CASSTPPVDRASETQYF
>TRBV6-2/TRBV6-3|16|many|TRBD1|TRBJ1-1
TGTGCCAGCAGACCACTTCAAGGACAGGGGGCGGCTGAAGCTTTCTTT
CASRPLQGQGAAEAFF
>TRBV2|16|many|TRBD2|TRBJ2-7
TGTGCCAGCAGCCCGGGACTAGCGGGAGTAAGTGCCGAGCAGTACTTC
CASSPGLAGVSAEQYF
>TRBV15|15|NA|NA|TRBJ2-1
TGTGCCACCAGCAGCGGACTACCAGGACTGAATGAGCAGTTCTTC
CATSSGLPGLNEQFF